The subject of this entry is one T cell receptor (beta chain). Antigen specificity is unknown. This sample was taken from a study of shared clonotypes between healthy human individuals. Whole-study results and caveats: Despite large depth, rarefaction showed incomplete sorted-subset sequencing.

In the authors' workflow: Junction-only sequences produced by ImmunoSEQ had no quality scores, so filtering differed. Produced via immunoSEQ multiplex PCR; TCRdb's table is partial and in-frame only. V, J and clone size were drawn from that table, and D and trimming were deduced from the DNA. The table lists roughly 2.1 million clones, roughly 91% of them singletons, with approximately 1.7% in the top ten. CD8 cells classed as naive were CD45RO-negative and positively selected for CCR7, excluding terminally differentiated effector memory CD45RA+ cells. The V and J ends lost 7 bases and 1 base respectively, with 10 bases between them. Germline-derived CDR1 and CDR2 are MDHEN and SYDVKM. The CDR3 loop spans 13 amino acids.

V is TRBV28 and J is TRBJ1-1, with unresolved D. This receptor was obtained from a man younger than 30 in good health. Some clones in this sample may be carry-over from other donors' samples. Source material: naive CD8+ T cells from PBMCs. CDR3 loop: CASIGNRNTEAFF. The CDR3 DNA is TGTGCCAGCATCGGGAATAGGAACACTGAAGCTTTCTTT. The full variable domain, in which reference TRBV28 and TRBJ1-1 provide the parts outside the CDR3, is DVKVTQSSRYLVKRTGEKVFLECVQDMDHENMFWYRQDPGLGLRLIYFSYDVKMKEKGDIPEGYSVSREKKERFSLILESASTNQTSMYLCASIGNRNTEAFFGQGTRLTVV.